This entry lists 11 T cell receptor beta chains sequenced from one sample in a study of blood T cell repertoires in COVID-19 (dated by TCRdb to about 2020). Library preparation employed the immunoSEQ multiplex PCR assay. The source is immuneACCESS, and TCRdb retained only in-frame sequences with V and J called. Part of the clones is not carried over; for the studies checked, unresolved V genes explain less than half of this, and the remainder is unexplained. The sample yields 250,000 to 300,000 clones; around 84% were counted once. The ten largest clones add up to under 4.5% of the sample. Sequenced input: PBMCs or T cells enriched from blood (not recorded which). These TCRs come from a young man with acute COVID-19.

The CDR3 region is CASSPVAVNEQFF. The CDR3, as DNA: TGTGCCAGCAGCCCGGTGGCGGTGAATGAGCAGTTCTTC. The gene calls are TRBV11-3 and TRBJ2-1; D uncertain. Germline-derived CDR1 and CDR2 are SGHNT and YENEEA. The CDR3 covers 13 residues. The V gene lost 5 bases and the J gene lost 7 bases, with 12 bases spanning the gap.

The genes are TRBV28 and TRBJ1-6; 7 positions agree with TRBD1. Germline CDR1 is MDHEN and CDR2 is SYDVKM. V dropped 6 bases and J dropped 9; count of bases not matched to a gene: 11. The CDR3 is made up of 15 amino acids. DNA of the CDR3: TGTGCCAGCAGCACCCTGTTCGGACAGGCTTCACCCCTCCACTTT. It is translated as CASSTLFGQASPLHF.

The CDR3 nucleotides are TGCAGTGCTAGTCCGCGGATCGAGCGGCCCAGGAGCGATACGCAGTATTTT. Its translation is CSASPRIERPRSDTQYF. V and J are TRBV20-1 and TRBJ2-3; possibly TRBD2 for D (5 bases). There are 17 residues in the CDR3. Germline V CDR1 and CDR2: DFQATT, SNEGSKA (reference sequence). Between the trimmed V and J ends, which lost 3 bases and 6 bases, there was a span of 25 bases.

The rearrangement joins TRBV3-1 (or the pseudogene TRBV3-2) to TRBJ1-3, with D perhaps TRBD1 (5 bases). The CDR3 has 15 amino acids. The V end lost 4 bases, the J end lost 2 bases, and 12 bases lay between the germline ends. The germline CDR1 and CDR2 sequences are LGHDT and YNNKEL (reference sequence). The CDR3 nucleotides are TGTGCCAGCAGCCCAAAAAGACAGCCTGGAAACACCATATATTTT. This gives the protein CASSPKRQPGNTIYF.

The sample holds a few counts of this clone. Here the CDR3 reads CASSLTGRQTYGYTF. The CDR3 coding sequence is TGTGCCAGCAGCTTGACAGGACGGCAAACCTATGGCTACACCTTC. V gene TRBV7-2 combines with J gene TRBJ1-2; TRBD1 might be the D (6 bases). This CDR3 has 15 amino acids. Germline V gives CDR1 SGHTA, CDR2 FQGNSA. Deletions cut 3 bases from V and 4 bases from J, with 15 bases between.

V gene TRBV4-1 combines with J gene TRBJ1-2, with 7 positions matching TRBD1. The ends lost 4 bases at V and 1 base at J; junction bases unmatched: 9. There are 16 residues in the CDR3. Germline CDR1 and CDR2: MGHRA and YSYEKL. CDR3 in amino acids: CASSLEEGAHNYGYTF. In DNA form, the CDR3 reads TGCGCCAGCAGCCTCGAAGAGGGGGCTCATAACTATGGCTACACCTTC.

The chain has TRBV4-1 and TRBJ2-1; a possible D gene is TRBD2 (6 bases). CDR1 and CDR2 from the germline V gene are MGHRA and YSYEKL. This CDR3 has 14 residues. The V gene lost 7 bases and the J gene lost 7 bases, with 17 bases spanning the gap. In nucleotides, the CDR3 is TGCGCCAGCACTCTGGGGGGAGTCTTGAATGAGCAGTTCTTC. It translates to CASTLGGVLNEQFF.

The V call is TRBV11-1, the J call TRBJ1-6, with D unresolved. CDR1 and CDR2 (germline): SGHAT, FQDESV (reference sequence). The CDR3 spans 15 residues. V lost 6 bases and J lost 6, with 15 bases in between. The CDR3 reads CASRPRESGNSPLHF. The DNA of the CDR3 is TGTGCCAGCAGGCCTCGGGAGTCGGGTAATTCACCCCTCCACTTT.

The chain recombines TRBV24-1 with TRBJ2-3; 8 bases agree with TRBD2. CDR1 and CDR2 (germline): KGHDR, SFDVKD. V gave up 3 bases and J gave up 11 bases; unmatched junction bases: 6. The length of the CDR3 is 13 residues. The CDR3 reads CATSDPGREGQYF. The CDR3 coding sequence is TGTGCCACCAGTGATCCGGGCCGGGAGGGGCAGTATTTT.

This chain links TRBV5-4 with TRBJ2-7, with 8 bases aligning to TRBD2. This CDR3 region has 16 residues. J was trimmed by 2 bases and V by 2 bases; bases with no gene match: 9. The germline CDR1 and CDR2 sequences are SGHNT and YYREEE (reference sequence). CDR3 residues: CASSLTTLAGTYEQYV. For the CDR3, the DNA is TGTGCCAGCAGCTTAACTACATTAGCGGGGACCTACGAGCAGTACGTC.

CDR3 sequence (DNA): TGTGCCACCAGTGATTTGCAGGACGGGGGCAATGAGCAGTTCTTC. Protein: CATSDLQDGGNEQFF. The chain is built from TRBV24-1 and TRBJ2-1; a weak D match, TRBD2 (6 bases). Deletions cut 0 bases from V and 6 bases from J, with 11 bases between. Looked up from germline, CDR1 is KGHDR and CDR2 is SFDVKD. CDR3 size: 15 residues.